These 4 T cell receptor beta chains originate from one sample sequenced in a study of post-analysis software for immune sequencing data. Points from the study as a whole: The five TRBV segments detected at higher frequency in patients than in controls included TRBV5-6, TRBV5-1 and TRBV20-1.

These receptors are not linked to any known antigen. cDNA libraries for TCR beta contained unique molecular identifiers. TCRdb fed the PCR reads into MiXCR, producing one record per CDR3 protein. The sample consists of more than 450,000 distinct CDR3 sequences, about a third of them appearing once. Sequenced: blood. The receptors come from a girl aged 2-17 years with multiple sclerosis.

The V and J genes are TRBV3-1 and TRBJ1-2; D gene unclear. The V gene lost 5 bases and the J gene lost 2 bases, with 9 bases spanning the gap. CDR1 is LGHDT, CDR2 YNNKEL, per germline (reference sequence). The CDR3 is 13 amino acids. The CDR3 DNA sequence: TGTGCCAGCAGCATCGGGGAGAACTATGGCTACACCTTC. Its protein product is CASSIGENYGYTF. Full variable domain (missing parts from reference TRBV3-1 and TRBJ1-2): DTAVSQTPKYLVTQMGNDKSIKCEQNLGHDTMYWYKQDSKKFLKIMFSYNNKELIINETVPNRFSPKSPDKAHLNLHINSLELGDSAVYFCASSIGENYGYTFGSGTRLTVV.

This clonotype has a handful of counts. The chain joins TRBV5-1 to TRBJ2-7, with 8 bases identical to TRBD1. CDR1 is SGHRS and CDR2 is YFSETQ in the germline V gene. V shed 4 bases, J shed 11 bases, and the junction held 8 bases outside the gene matches. CDR3 length: 12 amino acids. CDR3 residues: CASSRGQGIEYF. The CDR3 DNA reads TGCGCCAGCAGCCGAGGACAGGGTATTGAGTACTTC.

This clonotype was detected a few times. The CDR3 nucleotides are TGTGCCATCAGTGAATCGACAGGGGGCGGGGAGCTGTTTTTT. As protein: CAISESTGGGELFF. The chain is built from TRBV10-3 and TRBJ2-2, with 9 bases aligning to TRBD1. CDR3 size: 14 residues. Losses at the gene ends were 3 bases for V and 7 bases for J; bases not matched to a gene: 3. Germline V lookup: CDR1 ENHRY, CDR2 SYGVKD.

This clonotype was observed a handful of times. The V gene is TRBV6-5, the J gene TRBJ1-6, with a tentative D call TRBD1 (6 bases). The CDR3 covers 13 residues. From germline, CDR1 is MNHEY and CDR2 SVGAGI. The V gene lost 6 bases and the J gene lost 9 bases, with 12 bases spanning the gap. For the CDR3, the DNA is TGTGCCAGCAGCCGAGGGGGGGGTTCACCCCTCCACTTT. It yields the protein CASSRGGGSPLHF.